The next 32 T cell receptor beta chains were all read from a single sample in a study of shared clonotypes between healthy human individuals (TCRdb year 2020). The library was obtained by the immunoSEQ multiplex PCR assay. TCRdb stores this immuneACCESS table with in-frame sequences only. Part of the clones is absent; in the studies checked, under half of the shortfall reflects unresolved V genes, and no reason is known for the rest. This sample holds roughly 2 million clones; 85% to 95% were observed only once. About 0.13% of the sample comes from the top ten. The source material was naive CD4+ T cells sorted from blood. The sample's cell subset or site, from its label and the paper: CD45RA+ positively selected. These receptors originate from a young man in good health.

The V gene is TRBV11-2, the J gene TRBJ2-5; D is perhaps TRBD1 (6 bases). Germline CDR1 and CDR2: SGHAT and FQNNGV. Trimming shortened V by 4 bases and J by 4 bases, and 19 bases separated the two germline ends. The CDR3 has 16 residues. The CDR3 spells CASSSFPGGRGETQYF. CDR3 nucleotide sequence: TGTGCCAGCAGCTCCTTCCCTGGGGGCAGGGGAGAGACCCAGTACTTC.

The chain recombines TRBV5-1 with TRBJ2-7; D not certain. The CDR3 runs to 13 residues. Germline values: CDR1 SGHRS, CDR2 YFSETQ. Between the trimmed V and J ends, which lost 5 bases and 7 bases, there was a span of 16 bases. CDR3 sequence: CASRTSPPKEQYF. The DNA of the CDR3 is TGCGCCAGCAGAACCTCCCCCCCTAAGGAGCAGTACTTC.

The V and J genes are TRBV30 and TRBJ1-2, with D possibly being TRBD1 (6 bases). V was shortened by 1 base and J by 2 bases, with 14 bases between the two germline ends. The CDR3 is 15 residues long. Germline V gene lookup returns CDR1 GTSNPN and CDR2 SVGIG (reference sequence). The CDR3 DNA follows: TGTGCCTGGAGTGCCACGGTCAGGGGCAACTATGGCTACACCTTC. Its protein product is CAWSATVRGNYGYTF.

The rearrangement links TRBV7-3 to TRBJ1-1; 7 positions agree with TRBD1. This CDR3 spans 14 amino acids. The V gene's germline CDR1 is SGHTA and CDR2 FQGTGA. V lost 5 bases and J lost 4; bases outside the gene matches: 7. CDR3 sequence (DNA): TGTGCCAGCAGCCCAGGCTCAGGGGGCACTGAAGCTTTCTTT. Protein: CASSPGSGGTEAFF.

This clone was recorded once. V is TRBV6-1 and J is TRBJ1-6, with TRBD1 matching over 10 bases. The J segment lost 8 bases and the V segment lost 6 bases, leaving 7 bases of the junction unmatched. CDR1 is MNHNS, CDR2 SASEGT, per germline. The CDR3 spans 15 residues. Here the CDR3 reads CASSLQGTGDSPLHF. In DNA form, the CDR3 reads TGTGCCAGCAGCTTACAGGGGACAGGGGATTCACCCCTCCACTTT.

The gene calls are TRBV6-6 and TRBJ1-1; TRBD1 is a possible D gene (5 bases). With 3 bases removed from V and 6 bases from J, the gap between germline ends came to 20 bases. Germline V CDR1 and CDR2: MNHNY, SVGAGI (reference sequence). The CDR3 totals 16 residues. CDR3 coding DNA: TGTGCCAGCAGTTATTATAATCACGGGAGGGACTCTGAAGCTTTCTTT. Encoded protein: CASSYYNHGRDSEAFF.

The rearrangement uses TRBV7-2 and TRBJ2-5, with no clear D. The CDR3 is made up of 14 amino acids. CDR1 is SGHTA and CDR2 is FQGNSA in the germline V gene. V lost 7 bases and J 2 bases, leaving 14 bases between the germline ends. CDR3 bases: TGTGCCAGCAAGCAGATGAGCCCACAAGAGACCCAGTACTTC. This gives the protein CASKQMSPQETQYF. Full variable domain (missing parts from reference TRBV7-2 and TRBJ2-5): GAGVSQSPSNKVTEKGKDVELRCDPISGHTALYWYRQSLGQGLEFLIYFQGNSAPDKSGLPSDRFSAERTGGSVSTLTIQRTQQEDSAVYLCASKQMSPQETQYFGPGTRLLVL.

The CDR3 coding sequence is TGTGCCAGCAGTGGGCGGTACCGGGGCGAGCAGTACTTC. This codes for CASSGRYRGEQYF. The rearrangement joins TRBV6-5 to TRBJ2-7, with D perhaps TRBD2 (5 bases). The V end lost 5 bases, the J end lost 6 bases, and 14 bases lay between the germline ends. CDR1 is MNHEY, CDR2 SVGAGI, per germline. The CDR3 totals 13 residues.

V is TRBV6-1 and J is TRBJ1-2; maybe TRBD1 (5 bases). From germline, CDR1 is MNHNS and CDR2 SASEGT. The CDR3 covers 14 residues. V gave up 7 bases and J gave up 4 bases, with 16 bases separating them. The CDR3 loop is CASNPGQAFYGYTF. The CDR3 DNA is TGTGCCAGCAATCCCGGACAAGCTTTCTATGGCTACACCTTC.

V usage is TRBV9 and J usage is TRBJ2-2; 8 positions agree with TRBD2. Per the germline V gene, CDR1 is SGDLS and CDR2 is YYNGEE. V lost 3 bases to trimming and J lost 0 bases; unmatched junction nucleotides: 4. This CDR3 has 16 amino acids. CDR3 protein: CASSEEAGANTGELFF. CDR3 in DNA: TGTGCCAGCAGCGAGGAAGCGGGAGCGAACACCGGGGAGCTGTTTTTT.

The chain links TRBV6-5 to TRBJ2-7, with 9 bases matching TRBD1. The CDR3 sequence is 14 residues long. Germline V gene lookup returns CDR1 MNHEY and CDR2 SVGAGI. V dropped 1 base and J dropped 5; count of bases not matched to a gene: 3. As DNA, the CDR3 is TGTGCCAGCAGTTACTTGGACAGGGGCCACGAGCAGTACTTC. This translates into CASSYLDRGHEQYF.

This clone came up once. The rearrangement links TRBV4-1 to TRBJ2-7, with 7 bases lining up with TRBD1. This CDR3 spans 13 amino acids. V gave up 6 bases and J gave up 1 base; unmatched junction bases: 3. Germline V gene lookup returns CDR1 MGHRA and CDR2 YSYEKL. CDR3 DNA: TGCGCCAGCAGTCGGGACAGTTCCTACGAGCAGTACTTC. This sequence encodes CASSRDSSYEQYF.

On this clone itself: Given a much more abundant clone one base away, this may be a read error. The chain is built from TRBV6-6 and TRBJ1-2; D is unresolved. V gave up 5 bases and J gave up 6 bases, with 1 base separating them. Germline V gene sequence: CDR1 MNHNY, CDR2 SVGAGI (reference sequence). The CDR3 covers 9 residues. The CDR3 region has the DNA TGTGCCAGCAGTGATGGCTACACCTTC. It translates to CASSDGYTF.

V is TRBV5-3 and J is TRBJ1-5; D uncertain. TRBV5-3 is an ORF, and what it does is uncertain. V gave up 3 bases and J gave up 2 bases, with 12 bases separating them. The CDR3 totals 15 residues. DNA for the CDR3: TGTGCCAGAAGCTACGCGGGCTGTCGCAATCAGCCCCAGCATTTT. It is translated as CARSYAGCRNQPQHF.

The chain is built from TRBV7-9 and TRBJ1-2; 7 bases line up with TRBD1. The CDR3 sequence is 14 residues long. The J segment lost 8 bases and the V segment lost 3 bases, leaving 9 bases of the junction unmatched. Germline V gene lookup returns CDR1 SEHNR and CDR2 FQNEAQ (reference sequence). CDR3 DNA sequence: TGTGCCAGCAGCTTGAGGGCAGGGGGATCCGGCTACACCTTC. As protein: CASSLRAGGSGYTF. The variable domain in full, with the rest retrieved from reference TRBV7-9 and TRBJ1-2, is DTGVSQNPRHKITKRGQNVTFRCDPISEHNRLYWYRQTLGQGPEFLTYFQNEAQLEKSRLLSDRFSAERPKGSFSTLEIQRTEQGDSAMYLCASSLRAGGSGYTFGSGTRLTVV.

This sequence joins TRBV27 and TRBJ2-3, with 7 bases lining up with TRBD2. Germline trimming cut 2 bases from V and 2 bases from J; bases unmatched to any gene: 7. This CDR3 contains 16 residues. Germline V gene lookup returns CDR1 MNHEY and CDR2 SMNVEV (reference sequence). As DNA, the CDR3 is TGTGCCAGCAGTTTAAGAGCGGGGCTGAACACAGATACGCAGTATTTT. It is translated as CASSLRAGLNTDTQYF.

V gene TRBV11-2 combines with J gene TRBJ1-2; 8 bases match TRBD1. Trimming removed 1 base from V and 13 bases from J; junction bases left unmatched: 8. Germline V lookup: CDR1 SGHAT, CDR2 FQNNGV. The CDR3 extends over 13 amino acids. CDR3 residues: CASSLGAGGASTF. CDR3 bases: TGTGCCAGCAGCTTAGGAGCAGGGGGCGCATCCACCTTC.

Remarks on this clone: Within the sample, other DNA sequences also encode this same CDR3. The chain couples TRBV9 to TRBJ1-4; D is unresolved. The germline CDR1 and CDR2 sequences are SGDLS and YYNGEE. V lost 0 bases and J 2 bases, leaving 5 bases between the germline ends. The CDR3 runs to 14 residues. The CDR3 DNA reads TGTGCCAGCAGCGTAGGTGGGACTAATGAAAAACTGTTTTTT. This encodes CASSVGGTNEKLFF.

The gene calls are TRBV19 and TRBJ2-5; D unclear. The J call may be faulty, since TRBJ2-7 better matches the DNA end. The V gene's germline CDR1 is LNHDA and CDR2 SQIVND (reference sequence). This CDR3 spans 13 amino acids. The chain's CDR3 is CASSSGNSYEQYF. The CDR3 DNA reads as TGTGCCAGTAGTTCCGGTAATTCCTACGAGCAGTACTTC.

This chain links TRBV5-1 with TRBJ1-5, with D perhaps TRBD1 (6 bases). Germline V gene data show CDR1 as SGHRS and CDR2 as YFSETQ. V gave up 4 bases and J gave up 5 bases, with 16 bases separating them. The CDR3 totals 15 residues. The CDR3 spells CASSKVPGADQPQHF. CDR3 bases: TGCGCCAGCAGCAAGGTGCCGGGGGCCGATCAGCCCCAGCATTTT.

The chain links TRBV9 to TRBJ2-3; possibly TRBD1 or TRBD2 for D (5 bases each). This CDR3 is 16 amino acids long. The V gene lost 4 bases and the J gene lost 1 base, with 16 bases spanning the gap. CDR1 and CDR2 from the germline V gene are SGDLS and YYNGEE. CDR3 sequence reads: CASSPATLGGTDTQYF. The CDR3 coding sequence is TGTGCCAGCAGCCCAGCAACTCTGGGGGGCACAGATACGCAGTATTTT.

The chain recombines TRBV7-9 with TRBJ2-7, with 12 bases matching TRBD2. The germline gives CDR1 SEHNR, CDR2 FQNEAQ (reference sequence). The CDR3 has 17 residues. V gave up 1 base and J gave up 7 bases; unmatched junction bases: 11. The DNA of the CDR3 is TGTGCCAGCAGCTTAGTGACTAGCGGGGGACTCGCGAGGGAGCAGTACTTC. Protein: CASSLVTSGGLAREQYF.

As regards this clone: The sample contains more than one DNA sequence encoding this CDR3. J is TRBJ2-7 and V is TRBV6-5; 7 bases are shared with TRBD2. V dropped 6 bases and J dropped 0; count of bases not matched to a gene: 5. The CDR3 covers 14 residues. Germline V gene lookup returns CDR1 MNHEY and CDR2 SVGAGI. CDR3 amino acids: CASSRGGSSYEQYF. The CDR3 region has the DNA TGTGCCAGCAGCCGCGGGGGAAGCTCCTACGAGCAGTACTTC.

The chain has TRBV5-1 and TRBJ2-5; 13 bases fit TRBD2. From germline, CDR1 is SGHRS and CDR2 YFSETQ. V shed 4 bases, J shed 4 bases, and the junction held 7 bases outside the gene matches. The CDR3 consists of 16 residues. The CDR3 region has the DNA TGCGCCAGCAGCCAGGGACTAGCGGGGACGGGAGAGACCCAGTACTTC. This gives the protein CASSQGLAGTGETQYF. Complete variable domain (other parts from reference TRBV5-1 and TRBJ2-5): KAGVTQTPRYLIKTRGQQVTLSCSPISGHRSVSWYQQTPGQGLQFLFEYFSETQRNKGNFPGRFSGRQFSNSRSEMNVSTLELGDSALYLCASSQGLAGTGETQYFGPGTRLLVL.

The chain uses TRBV5-1 and TRBJ2-3; D is unresolved. CDR3 length: 15 residues. Trimming took off 3 bases at V and 2 bases at J, with 13 bases between the two ends. CDR1 SGHRS and CDR2 YFSETQ come from the germline V gene. The CDR3 DNA reads as TGCGCCAGCAGCTCGACGACAAGATCCACAGATACGCAGTATTTT. It codes for CASSSTTRSTDTQYF.

Worth noting for this clone: The same CDR3 can be traced to other DNA sequences in this sample. The chain is built from TRBV30 and TRBJ2-5; perhaps TRBD1 as D (6 bases). Germline V gene data show CDR1 as GTSNPN and CDR2 as SVGIG (reference sequence). V gave up 3 bases and J gave up 2 bases, with 10 bases separating them. The CDR3 length is 13 residues. The CDR3 here is CAWSRGIQETQYF. The CDR3 bases are TGTGCCTGGAGCAGGGGAATACAAGAGACCCAGTACTTC.

This sequence joins TRBV5-6 and TRBJ2-7; perhaps TRBD2 as D (6 bases). Trimming removed 4 bases at V and 2 bases at J, with 16 bases between. The CDR3 covers 15 residues. From germline, CDR1 is SGHDT and CDR2 YYEEEE. The CDR3 DNA sequence: TGTGCCAGCAGCCGGCGGGGAGGAAGGGCCTACGAGCAGTACTTC. It translates to CASSRRGGRAYEQYF.

The gene calls are TRBV7-9 and TRBJ2-5, with D possibly TRBD2 on 6 matching bases. The CDR3 is 15 residues long. CDR1 and CDR2 from the germline V gene are SEHNR and FQNEAQ (reference sequence). The V gene lost 5 bases and the J gene lost 5 bases, with 18 bases spanning the gap. The CDR3 DNA reads as TGTGCCAGCAGCCCTGCTCTAGCGATGAGGGAGACCCAGTACTTC. Translating gives CASSPALAMRETQYF.

This clone was counted a few times. The sample contains more than one DNA sequence encoding this CDR3. The chain recombines TRBV5-1 with TRBJ2-7; 7 nucleotides match TRBD1. The germline V gene has CDR1 SGHRS and CDR2 YFSETQ. The CDR3 contains 13 residues. The V and J ends lost 3 bases and 1 base, in that order; junction bases with no gene match: 1. CDR3 in amino acids: CASSWDSSYEQYF. The CDR3, as DNA: TGCGCCAGCAGCTGGGACAGTTCCTACGAGCAGTACTTC.

V and J are TRBV7-2 and TRBJ2-3, with D possibly being TRBD2 (6 bases). Trimming pared 2 bases from V and 2 bases from J, leaving 20 bases between. CDR3 length: 18 amino acids. From germline, CDR1 is SGHTA and CDR2 FQGNSA. The CDR3 coding sequence is TGTGCCAGCAGCTTAAGAGTGTGGGGGGTCCTCTCCACAGATACGCAGTATTTT. It codes for CASSLRVWGVLSTDTQYF.

This chain uses TRBV5-1 with TRBJ2-1; 8 bases are shared with TRBD2. CDR3 length: 17 amino acids. Germline loops: CDR1 SGHRS, CDR2 YFSETQ. Unmatched junction bases numbered 9, after V lost 0 bases and J lost 4 bases. CDR3 loop: CASSLVSAGDIYNEQFF. The DNA of the CDR3 is TGCGCCAGCAGCTTGGTATCAGCGGGAGACATTTACAATGAGCAGTTCTTC. Variable domain in full (rest from reference TRBV5-1 and TRBJ2-1): KAGVTQTPRYLIKTRGQQVTLSCSPISGHRSVSWYQQTPGQGLQFLFEYFSETQRNKGNFPGRFSGRQFSNSRSEMNVSTLELGDSALYLCASSLVSAGDIYNEQFFGPGTRLTVL.

The DNA of the CDR3 is TGTGCCAGCAGCAAAGGACCGAACCCCCTCGAGACAGGGCGGGGGAATCAGCCCCAGCATTTT. Protein product: CASSKGPNPLETGRGNQPQHF. This sequence joins TRBV21-1 and TRBJ1-5. TRBV21-1 is recorded as a pseudogene. The CDR3 contains 21 residues.